This TCR beta chain was retrieved from a study of T cells in Graves' hyperthyroidism and ophthalmopathy. Findings and caveats of the study: Prediction of ophthalmopathy progression came a median around 6 months pre-onset. Using 13 V-J features, a model discriminated ophthalmopathy from stable hyperthyroidism.

This CDR3 is built from 13 residues. The V segment lost 8 bases and the J segment 1 base; nucleotides outside the gene matches: 7. Germline loops: CDR1 SQVTM, CDR2 ANQGSEA. Ophthalmopathy cases met thresholds of Clinical Activity Score at least 3, NOSPECS grade at least 4 and duration under 3 months. What was amplified from RNA transcripts were TCR beta CDR3 regions. An initial round of RT-PCR targeting the TCR CDR3 relied on the HTBI primer set. One entry per CDR3 protein results from TCRdb running MiXCR on the multiplex PCR reads. The profile shows around 600,000 distinct CDR3 sequences, roughly 14% of them singletons. Concerning this clonotype: Its antigen is not identified.

The sequencing sample was made of blood. This TCR came from a woman between 45 and 60 years old with Graves' ophthalmopathy. The V and J genes are TRBV29-1 and TRBJ1-1; TRBD1 matches 7 bases. The CDR3 is CSRGTDRNTEAFF. DNA of the CDR3: TGCAGCCGAGGGACAGATCGGAACACTGAAGCTTTCTTT.